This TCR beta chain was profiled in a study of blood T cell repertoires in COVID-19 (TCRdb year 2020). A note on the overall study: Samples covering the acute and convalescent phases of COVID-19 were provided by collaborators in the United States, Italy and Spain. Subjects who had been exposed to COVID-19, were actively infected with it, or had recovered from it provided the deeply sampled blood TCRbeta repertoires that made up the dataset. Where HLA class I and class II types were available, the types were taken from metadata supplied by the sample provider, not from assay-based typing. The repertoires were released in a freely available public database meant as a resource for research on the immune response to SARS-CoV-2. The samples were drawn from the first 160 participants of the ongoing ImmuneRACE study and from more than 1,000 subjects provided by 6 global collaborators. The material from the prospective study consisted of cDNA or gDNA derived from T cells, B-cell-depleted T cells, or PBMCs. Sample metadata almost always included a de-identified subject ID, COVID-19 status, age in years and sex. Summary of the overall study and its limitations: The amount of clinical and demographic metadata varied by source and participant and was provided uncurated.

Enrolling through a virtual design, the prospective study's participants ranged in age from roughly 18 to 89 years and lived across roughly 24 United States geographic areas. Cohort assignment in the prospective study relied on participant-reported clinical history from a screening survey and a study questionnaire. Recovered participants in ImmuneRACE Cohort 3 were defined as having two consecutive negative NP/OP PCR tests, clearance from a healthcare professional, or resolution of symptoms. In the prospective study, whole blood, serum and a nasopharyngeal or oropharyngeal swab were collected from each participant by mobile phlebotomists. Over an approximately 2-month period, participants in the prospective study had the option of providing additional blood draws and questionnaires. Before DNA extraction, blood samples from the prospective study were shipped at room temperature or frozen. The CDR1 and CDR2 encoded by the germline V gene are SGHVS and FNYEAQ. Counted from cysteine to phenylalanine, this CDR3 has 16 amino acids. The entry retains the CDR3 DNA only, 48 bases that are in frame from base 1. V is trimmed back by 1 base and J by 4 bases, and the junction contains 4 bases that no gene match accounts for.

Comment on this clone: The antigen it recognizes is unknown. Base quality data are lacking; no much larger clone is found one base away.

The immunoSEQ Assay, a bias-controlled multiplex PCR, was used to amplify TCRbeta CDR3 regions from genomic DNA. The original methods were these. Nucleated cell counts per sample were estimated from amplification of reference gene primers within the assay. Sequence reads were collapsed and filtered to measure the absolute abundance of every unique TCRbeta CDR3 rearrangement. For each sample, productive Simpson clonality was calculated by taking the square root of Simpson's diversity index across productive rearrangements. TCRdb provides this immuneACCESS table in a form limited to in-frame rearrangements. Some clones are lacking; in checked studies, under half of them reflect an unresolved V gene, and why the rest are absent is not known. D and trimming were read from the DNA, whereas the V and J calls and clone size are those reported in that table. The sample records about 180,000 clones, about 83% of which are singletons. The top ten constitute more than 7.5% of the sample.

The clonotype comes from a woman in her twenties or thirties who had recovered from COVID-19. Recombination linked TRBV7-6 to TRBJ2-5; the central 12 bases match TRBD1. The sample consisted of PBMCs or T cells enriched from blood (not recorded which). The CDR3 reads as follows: CASSLGGQGARETQYF. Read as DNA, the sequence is TGTGCCAGCAGCTTAGGGGGACAGGGGGCGAGAGAGACCCAGTACTTC.